This T cell receptor beta chain comes out of a study of T cell responses to AZD1222 COVID-19 vaccine. Study overall: Analyses pooled second doses at about 4 or about 12 weeks. Study-level points and caveats: The donor group comprised mostly white British people and more females; the analysis possibly underestimated clonal diversity. Every sample of the repertoires postdated the peak T cell response. CD4 TCRs linked to vaccination spanned spike, dominating at 160-218 and 743-854.

The CDR3 consists of 15 residues. With 4 bases removed from V and 1 base from J, the gap between germline ends came to 14 bases. Per germline, CDR1 SGHRS and CDR2 YFSETQ. The repertoire was sequenced with immunoSEQ multiplex PCR; TCRdb's copy has only in-frame clones and lacks some. The sample yields 100,000 to 120,000 clones, 87% seen once. Notes on this clone: What it recognizes is unknown.

Specimen: peripheral blood, collected on day 0 of AZD1222 vaccination. The chain uses TRBV5-1 and TRBJ1-1, with D tentatively TRBD1 (5 bases). The source of this sequence is an adult in good health. The CDR3 nucleotides read TGCGCCAGCAGCACATCGACAGTAGCGAACACTGAAGCTTTCTTT. Translated, it gives CASSTSTVANTEAFF.